This TCR beta chain was identified in a study of molecular identifiers for immune sequencing clone quantification. Study results and caveats: Identical TCR molecules can share a barcode, and this sharing could underestimate highly expanded clone sizes. Clones carrying above 20 RNA copies accounted for over 98% of effector molecules, under 1% in naive cells.

When naive CD8 T cells were sorted, they were gated as CD8+CD4-CCR7+CD45RA+. Methods described previously were used for bulk TCR libraries, and listed TCR primers were applied. MiXCR was run by TCRdb on the PCR reads, yielding one entry per CDR3 protein. The sample includes approximately 680,000 distinct CDR3 sequences, roughly 27% seen only once; the top ten take 0.78%. Germline assignment: CDR1 SQVTM and CDR2 ANQGSEA. The CDR3 runs 17 residues. V was pared by 3 bases and J by 0 bases, with 7 bases of the junction left unmatched. Of note for this clonotype: As yet, its antigen is unknown.

Sequencing was performed on naive CD8+ T cells from blood, with Jurkat cell RNA spiked in. Subset given: FACS-sorted CD8+CD4-CCR7+CD45RA+ naive T cells. This TCR derives from a human donor in good health. Some libraries in this study had Jurkat cell RNA spiked in. The chain is built from TRBV29-1 and TRBJ2-1; 11 positions agree with TRBD2. The CDR3 spells CSVEGGLAGNSYNEQFF. CDR3 sequence (DNA): TGCAGCGTTGAGGGAGGACTAGCGGGTAACTCCTACAATGAGCAGTTCTTC.